The clone carrying this TCR beta chain was seen a few times. Its antigen is currently unknown. MiXCR was run by TCRdb on the RT-PCR reads, yielding one entry per CDR3 protein. The sample has about 650,000 distinct CDR3 sequences; approximately 14% are singletons. This entry comes from a study of response to subunit inactivated influenza vaccine. V was shortened by 2 bases and J by 0 bases, with 8 bases between the two germline ends. The length of the CDR3 is 15 residues. Germline V gene sequence: CDR1 SGHTA, CDR2 FQGNSA. General study findings and limits: Each seasonal flu vaccination may recruit only limited new T cells, authors suggested.

The sample consisted of PBMCs from blood, taken 11 to 12 days after vaccination. The chain combines TRBV7-2 with TRBJ2-1; D is uncertain. The TCR was taken from a man in his forties or fifties who received an inactivated influenza vaccine. The CDR3 nucleotides are TGTGCCAGCAGCTTAAGAAGTAGCTCCTACAATGAGCAGTTCTTC. This codes for CASSLRSSSYNEQFF. The entire variable domain, with the rest obtained from reference TRBV7-2 and TRBJ2-1, is as follows: GAGVSQSPSNKVTEKGKDVELRCDPISGHTALYWYRQSLGQGLEFLIYFQGNSAPDKSGLPSDRFSAERTGGSVSTLTIQRTQQEDSAVYLCASSLRSSSYNEQFFGPGTRLTVL.